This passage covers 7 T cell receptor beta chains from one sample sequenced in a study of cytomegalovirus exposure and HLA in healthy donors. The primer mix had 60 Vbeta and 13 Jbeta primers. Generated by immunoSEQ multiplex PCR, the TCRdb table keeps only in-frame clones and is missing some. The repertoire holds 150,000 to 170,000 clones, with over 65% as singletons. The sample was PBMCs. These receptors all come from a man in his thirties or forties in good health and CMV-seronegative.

CDR3 in DNA: TGCGCCAGCAGCTGGGGAGACAGGGGCACTGAAGCTTTCTTT. This encodes CASSWGDRGTEAFF. The rearrangement uses TRBV5-1 and TRBJ1-1; 8 nucleotides match TRBD1. The length of the CDR3 is 14 residues. Germline trimming cut 3 bases from V and 4 bases from J; bases unmatched to any gene: 5. Germline V gene data show CDR1 as SGHRS and CDR2 as YFSETQ. The full variable domain, rest sourced from reference TRBV5-1 and TRBJ1-1, is KAGVTQTPRYLIKTRGQQVTLSCSPISGHRSVSWYQQTPGQGLQFLFEYFSETQRNKGNFPGRFSGRQFSNSRSEMNVSTLELGDSALYLCASSWGDRGTEAFFGQGTRLTVV.

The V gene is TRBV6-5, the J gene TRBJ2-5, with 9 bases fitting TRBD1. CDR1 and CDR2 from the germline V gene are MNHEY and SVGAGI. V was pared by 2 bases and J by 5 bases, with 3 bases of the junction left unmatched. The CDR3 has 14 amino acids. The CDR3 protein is CASSYRTGEETQYF. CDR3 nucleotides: TGTGCCAGCAGTTACCGGACAGGGGAGGAGACCCAGTACTTC.

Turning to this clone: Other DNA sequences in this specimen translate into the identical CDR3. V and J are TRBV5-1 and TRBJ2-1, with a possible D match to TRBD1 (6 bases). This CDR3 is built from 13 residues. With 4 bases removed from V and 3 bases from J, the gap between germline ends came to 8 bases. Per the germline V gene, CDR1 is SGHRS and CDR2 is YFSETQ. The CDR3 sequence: CASSLDSYNEQFF. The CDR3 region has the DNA TGCGCCAGCAGCCTGGACAGCTACAATGAGCAGTTCTTC. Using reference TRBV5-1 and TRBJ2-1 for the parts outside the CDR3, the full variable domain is KAGVTQTPRYLIKTRGQQVTLSCSPISGHRSVSWYQQTPGQGLQFLFEYFSETQRNKGNFPGRFSGRQFSNSRSEMNVSTLELGDSALYLCASSLDSYNEQFFGPGTRLTVL.

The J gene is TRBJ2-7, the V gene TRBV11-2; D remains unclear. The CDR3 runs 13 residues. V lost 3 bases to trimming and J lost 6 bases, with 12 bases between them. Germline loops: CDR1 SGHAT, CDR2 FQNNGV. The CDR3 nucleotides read TGTGCCAGCAGCTTGGTCCCAGGCTCCGAGCAGTACTTC. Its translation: CASSLVPGSEQYF.

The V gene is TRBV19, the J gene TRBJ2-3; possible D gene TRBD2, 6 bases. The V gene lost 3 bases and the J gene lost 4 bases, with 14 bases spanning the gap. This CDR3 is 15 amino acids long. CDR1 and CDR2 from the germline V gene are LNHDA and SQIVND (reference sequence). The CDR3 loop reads CASSIPHKRADTQYF. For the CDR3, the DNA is TGTGCCAGTAGTATCCCCCACAAGCGGGCAGATACGCAGTATTTT.

DNA of the CDR3: TGTGCCAGCAGAAACAGGGGTCAGAACGAGCAGTACTTC. The encoded protein is CASRNRGQNEQYF. This chain links TRBV7-9 with TRBJ2-7, with 7 bases matching TRBD1. J was trimmed by 5 bases and V by 6 bases; bases with no gene match: 7. The CDR3 covers 13 residues. The germline V gene has CDR1 SEHNR and CDR2 FQNEAQ (reference sequence).

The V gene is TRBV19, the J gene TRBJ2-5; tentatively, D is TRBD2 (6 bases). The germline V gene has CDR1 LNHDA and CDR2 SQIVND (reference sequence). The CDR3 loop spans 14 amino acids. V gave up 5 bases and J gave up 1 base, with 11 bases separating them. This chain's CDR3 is CASSLGGVQETQYF. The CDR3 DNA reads TGTGCCAGTAGTTTGGGAGGAGTCCAAGAGACCCAGTACTTC. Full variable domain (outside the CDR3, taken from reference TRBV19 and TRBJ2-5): DGGITQSPKYLFRKEGQNVTLSCEQNLNHDAMYWYRQDPGQGLRLIYYSQIVNDFQKGDIAEGYSVSREKKESFPLTVTSAQKNPTAFYLCASSLGGVQETQYFGPGTRLLVL.